This T cell receptor beta chain was identified during a study of T cell responses to AZD1222 COVID-19 vaccine. Clones were read by immunoSEQ multiplex PCR, and TCRdb kept only the in-frame ones, dropping some. The table records fewer than 110,000 clones, about 90% of them present only once. As concerns this clone: Its antigen remains unknown.

V lost 2 bases, J lost 0 bases, and 11 bases lay in between. The V gene's germline CDR1 is MNHNS and CDR2 SASEGT. The CDR3 is made up of 16 amino acids. The study's findings and limits: A rise in Spike-specific TCR breadth and depth followed two AZD1222 doses. It was only after the peak T cell response that any repertoires were sampled.

The chain joins TRBV6-1 to TRBJ1-5; perhaps TRBD1 as D (6 bases). The receptor's source is an adult in good health. Source: peripheral blood, taken on day 0 of AZD1222 vaccination. CDR3 protein: CASSEWTDYSNQPQHF. In DNA form, the CDR3 reads TGTGCCAGCAGTGAATGGACAGACTATAGCAATCAGCCCCAGCATTTT.